This passage covers 19 T cell receptor beta chains from one sample sequenced in a study of blood T cells in healthy people across ages. A second PCR of 7 to 11 cycles used a sample-barcoded 5' primer and a J-beta primer mix. TCRdb used MiXCR to reprocess the 5' RACE reads, holding one entry per CDR3 protein. This sample has about 800,000 distinct CDR3 sequences, with 20% to 25% found just once. This same sample was also part of a study on T cells of mothers and their children.

What was sequenced was blood. The source is a boy between 5 and 17 years old in good health.

The V gene is TRBV20-1, the J gene TRBJ2-4; 9 bases are shared with TRBD1. The length of the CDR3 is 16 residues. CDR1 is DFQATT and CDR2 is SNEGSKA in the germline V gene (reference sequence). Trimming cost V 6 bases and J 2 bases; bases outside gene matches: 11. CDR3 sequence reads: CSAENYRGLPKNIQYF. As DNA, the CDR3 is TGCAGTGCGGAAAATTACAGGGGGCTACCCAAAAACATTCAGTACTTC.

Only a few counts were recorded for this clonotype. CDR3 bases: TGTGCCAGCAGTTCGGGACAGGGGGCGAGGACCTACGAGCAGTACTTC. Translated: CASSSGQGARTYEQYF. The chain recombines TRBV27 with TRBJ2-7; TRBD1 agrees at 12 bases. Germline lookup yields CDR1 MNHEY and CDR2 SMNVEV (reference sequence). V shed 4 bases and J 2 bases; nucleotides not matched to a gene: 6. The CDR3 contains 16 residues.

This clonotype was recorded a few times. The chain carries TRBV11-1 and TRBJ1-3; 8 nucleotides align to TRBD1. Germline loops: CDR1 SGHAT, CDR2 FQDESV (reference sequence). This CDR3 has 21 residues. The V gene end was trimmed by 2 bases and the J gene end by 0 bases; junction bases not matched to a gene: 18. The CDR3 DNA follows: TGTGCCAGCAGCTTATATGGTCCAGTTCGGGACAGGCAGGACTCTGGAAACACCATATATTTT. Amino acids: CASSLYGPVRDRQDSGNTIYF.

The J gene is TRBJ2-1, the V gene TRBV27; D remains ambiguous. The V end lost 3 bases, the J end lost 0 bases, and 9 bases lay between the germline ends. Germline V CDR1 and CDR2: MNHEY, SMNVEV (reference sequence). The CDR3 has 15 amino acids. The DNA for the CDR3 is TGTGCCAGCAGTTTTTACGGTAGCTCCTACAATGAGCAGTTCTTC. Translation: CASSFYGSSYNEQFF.

This clonotype appeared a few times. CDR3 bases: TGTGCCACCCTCCCGGGATCTAACTATGGCTACACCTTC. Translated, it gives CATLPGSNYGYTF. The genes are TRBV28 and TRBJ1-2, with D unclear. Germline V gene data show CDR1 as MDHEN and CDR2 as SYDVKM. The length of the CDR3 is 13 residues. V lost 10 bases to trimming and J lost 0 bases, with 12 bases between them.

This clonotype was detected only a few times. This sequence joins TRBV5-1 and TRBJ2-1; 8 bases align to TRBD1. The V segment lost 5 bases and the J segment 5 bases; nucleotides outside the gene matches: 9. This CDR3 region has 15 residues. Germline V CDR1 and CDR2: SGHRS, YFSETQ. CDR3 sequence: CASRPPGQVNNEQFF. The CDR3 DNA sequence: TGCGCCAGCAGGCCGCCGGGACAGGTAAACAATGAGCAGTTCTTC.

J is TRBJ1-2 and V is TRBV2; D is unclear. The germline V gene encodes CDR1 SNHLY and CDR2 FYNNEI. The CDR3 extends over 13 amino acids. Trimming removed 0 bases at V and 8 bases at J, with 10 bases between. The CDR3 region is CASSEALGGGYTF. As DNA, the CDR3 is TGTGCCAGCAGTGAAGCGCTGGGAGGGGGCTACACCTTC. Full variable domain (outside the CDR3, taken from reference TRBV2 and TRBJ1-2): EPEVTQTPSHQVTQMGQEVILRCVPISNHLYFYWYRQILGQKVEFLVSFYNNEISEKSEIFDDQFSVERPDGSNFTLKIRSTKLEDSAMYFCASSEALGGGYTFGSGTRLTVV.

In its sample, this clonotype was seen once. This chain uses TRBV7-3 with TRBJ2-5; no clear D. With the DNA end fitting TRBJ2-1 better, the J assignment may be wrong. The CDR3 runs to 14 residues. Germline loops: CDR1 SGHTA, CDR2 FQGTGA. CDR3 in amino acids: CASSLFGDSPEQFF. In nucleotides, the CDR3 is TGTGCCAGCAGCTTATTTGGGGATAGCCCTGAGCAGTTCTTC.

V usage is TRBV27 and J usage is TRBJ2-5; 8 bases agree with TRBD2. The J call may be incorrect, as the DNA end agrees better with TRBJ2-7. CDR3 length equals 14 residues. The germline CDR1 and CDR2 sequences are MNHEY and SMNVEV (reference sequence). CDR3 loop: CASSPGLVPYEQYF. The CDR3 DNA reads TGTGCCAGCAGTCCGGGACTAGTTCCCTACGAGCAGTACTTC.

The rearrangement links TRBV7-2 to TRBJ2-1; D unresolved. Trimming shortened V by 5 bases and J by 3 bases, and 11 bases separated the two germline ends. CDR1 and CDR2 from the germline V gene are SGHTA and FQGNSA. The CDR3 totals 14 residues. The CDR3 nucleotides read TGTGCCAGCAGCCCCCGGGTGGTCTACAATGAGCAGTTCTTC. This encodes CASSPRVVYNEQFF.

This clonotype appeared a single time. At one end the junction does not follow the germline gene, possibly because of a read error. As DNA, the CDR3 is TGTGCCAGCAGCTTAGATGGGGGGCCCAATGAAAAACCGTTTTTT. This gives the protein CASSLDGGPNEKPFF. V usage is TRBV7-2 and J usage is TRBJ1-4, with TRBD1 as a possible D gene (6 bases). The CDR3 runs 15 residues. Germline CDR1 and CDR2: SGHTA and FQGNSA.

The chain has TRBV28 and TRBJ2-5, with D uncertain. The CDR3 has 11 residues. V was clipped by 2 bases and J by 13 bases, with 11 bases between them. Germline assignment: CDR1 MDHEN and CDR2 SYDVKM. This chain's CDR3 is CASSLGLRRYF. CDR3 nucleotide sequence: TGTGCCAGCAGTTTAGGGCTGCGACGGTACTTC. Filled out from reference TRBV28 and TRBJ2-5, the complete variable domain reads DVKVTQSSRYLVKRTGEKVFLECVQDMDHENMFWYRQDPGLGLRLIYFSYDVKMKEKGDIPEGYSVSREKKERFSLILESASTNQTSMYLCASSLGLRRYFGPGTRLLVL.

This clonotype was found a few times. A read error may produce the germline difference seen at one junction end. This sequence joins TRBV27 and TRBJ1-2; possibly TRBD1 for D (5 bases). Germline CDR1 and CDR2: MNHEY and SMNVEV (reference sequence). This CDR3 region has 13 residues. For the CDR3, the DNA is TGTGCCAGCAGTTTTTCAGGGCCCTATGGCTGCACCTTC. It translates to CASSFSGPYGCTF.

This chain connects TRBV5-1 to TRBJ2-1; 7 bases fit TRBD1. Trimming removed 7 bases from V and 6 bases from J; junction bases left unmatched: 10. This CDR3 has 14 amino acids. CDR1 and CDR2 from the germline V gene are SGHRS and YFSETQ. The DNA for the CDR3 is TGCGCCAGCGGACCCACAGGGGATCCCAATGAGCAGTTCTTC. Encoded protein: CASGPTGDPNEQFF.

This clonotype was seen more than once but under ten times. The chain has TRBV28 and TRBJ2-1; perhaps TRBD2 as D (6 bases). Germline V CDR1 and CDR2: MDHEN, SYDVKM. This CDR3 spans 14 amino acids. Trimming left V 8 bases short and J 3 bases short, with 14 bases between. The CDR3 nucleotides are TGTGCCAGCGAACCCGGGGGAAACTACAATGAGCAGTTCTTC. It is translated as CASEPGGNYNEQFF.

The V gene is TRBV7-9, the J gene TRBJ2-1; TRBD1 aligns across 7 bases. The V segment lost 8 bases and the J segment 8 bases; nucleotides outside the gene matches: 9. The CDR3 is 13 amino acids. From germline, CDR1 is SEHNR and CDR2 FQNEAQ (reference sequence). Here the CDR3 reads CASSHRGFDEQFF. The DNA of the CDR3 is TGTGCCAGCTCCCACAGGGGTTTCGATGAGCAGTTCTTC.

V and J are TRBV7-2 and TRBJ1-5; TRBD1 agrees at 8 bases. Germline-derived CDR1 and CDR2 are SGHTA and FQGNSA. The junction had 3 bases not matched to a gene; V was cut back by 6 bases and J by 5 bases. This CDR3 is 13 amino acids long. CDR3 sequence reads: CASRGTGDQPQHF. DNA of the CDR3: TGTGCCAGCAGGGGGACAGGTGATCAGCCCCAGCATTTT.

This clonotype showed up many times. The chain combines TRBV5-1 with TRBJ2-7, with 8 positions matching TRBD1. The junction had 2 bases not matched to a gene; V was cut back by 3 bases and J by 0 bases. The germline CDR1 and CDR2 sequences are SGHRS and YFSETQ. The CDR3 is 14 amino acids. CDR3 nucleotide sequence: TGCGCCAGCAGCTCGGGACAGGCCTCCTACGAGCAGTACTTC. This codes for CASSSGQASYEQYF.

The chain carries TRBV20-1 and TRBJ2-5; D is perhaps TRBD2 (6 bases). This CDR3 contains 12 residues. Trimming shortened V by 6 bases and J by 4 bases, and 12 bases separated the two germline ends. Germline loops: CDR1 DFQATT, CDR2 SNEGSKA (reference sequence). The CDR3, as DNA: TGCAGTGCCAGGGAGGCAGGAGAGACCCAGTACTTC. As protein: CSAREAGETQYF.